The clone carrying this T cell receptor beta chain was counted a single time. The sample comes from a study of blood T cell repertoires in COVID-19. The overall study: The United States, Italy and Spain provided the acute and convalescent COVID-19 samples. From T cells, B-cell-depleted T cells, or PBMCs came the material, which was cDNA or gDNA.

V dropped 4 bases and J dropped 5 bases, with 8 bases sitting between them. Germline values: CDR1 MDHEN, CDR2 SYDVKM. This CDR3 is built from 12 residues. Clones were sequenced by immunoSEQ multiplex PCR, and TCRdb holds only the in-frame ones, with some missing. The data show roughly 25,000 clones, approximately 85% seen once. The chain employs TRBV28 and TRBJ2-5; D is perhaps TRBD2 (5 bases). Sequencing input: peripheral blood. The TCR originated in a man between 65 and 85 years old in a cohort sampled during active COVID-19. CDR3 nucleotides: TGTGCCAGCAGTTCCACTAGGGAGACCCAGTACTTC. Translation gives CASSSTRETQYF.